The rows below give T cell receptor beta chains drawn from one sample of a study of T cell repertoires in aging, cancer and after chemotherapy. TCRdb itself ran the multiplex PCR reads through MiXCR, one entry per CDR3 protein. The sample includes thousands of distinct CDR3 sequences, around 30% of them seen just once. Sequenced: blood. These receptors were taken from a human donor in good health. Both conserved end residues are part of each CDR3. D genes are given only for firm matches. Size values are once, few and many counts, or a class for expanded clones, and some rows have none.

D gene,J gene,CDR3 length,clone size,V gene,CDR3 DNA,CDR3 protein
TRBD2,TRBJ2-3,14,few,TRBV6-2/TRBV6-3,TGTGCCAGCAGGGGGACTAGCGGGGGCTCCCGCAAGTATTTT,CASRGTSGGSRKYF
-,TRBJ2-5,12,medium-sized,TRBV19,TGTGCCAGTAGTGAACAGGGTGAGACCCAGTACTTC,CASSEQGETQYF
TRBD2,TRBJ2-7,15,-,TRBV7-2,TGTGCCAGCAGCTTAGCATCTAGCGGGGGCTACGAGCAGTACTTC,CASSLASSGGYEQYF
-,TRBJ1-2,13,medium-sized,TRBV27,TGTGCCAGCAGTTTATATCGAGACTATGGCTACACCTTC,CASSLYRDYGYTF
-,TRBJ2-1,14,-,TRBV20-1,TGCAGTGCCACTACTCCCAGCTCCTACAATGAGCAGTTCTTC,CSATTPSSYNEQFF
-,TRBJ2-7,12,large,TRBV29-1,TGCAGCGTTGAACTTAGGGACTACGAGCAGTACTTC,CSVELRDYEQYF
-,TRBJ2-5,11,few,TRBV12-3/TRBV12-4,TGTGCCAGCAGTTTCCAAGAGACCCAGTACTTC,CASSFQETQYF
-,TRBJ2-2,17,-,TRBV4-3,TGTGCCAGCAGCCAAGATTGGGTTGGAGGGTTCGCCGGGGAGCTGTTTTTT,CASSQDWVGGFAGELFF
TRBD2,TRBJ2-7,13,-,TRBV6-5,TGTGCCAGCACCCCCGGGGGGAGGAGCGAGCAGTACTTC,CASTPGGRSEQYF
-,TRBJ2-1,14,-,TRBV5-1,TGCGCCAGCAGCTCGGGACTGTCCTACAATGAGCAGTTCTTC,CASSSGLSYNEQFF
-,TRBJ1-2,17,few,TRBV6-6,TGTGCCAGCAGTCCCCCGGCAGGGATGGGTCCCAACTATGGCTACACCTTC,CASSPPAGMGPNYGYTF
TRBD1,TRBJ2-5,15,medium-sized,TRBV30,TGTGCCTGGAGTTTGCGCCAAGGGACAGGAGAGACCCAGTACTTC,CAWSLRQGTGETQYF
TRBD1,TRBJ2-7,15,-,TRBV19,TGTGCCAGTAGTATAGCGGACAGGGAGATTTACGAGCAGTACTTC,CASSIADREIYEQYF
-,TRBJ2-3,17,few,TRBV6-5,TGTGCCAGCAGTGAAGTGGCCGGGGACCCCTACACAGATACGCAGTATTTT,CASSEVAGDPYTDTQYF
-,TRBJ2-1,14,medium-sized,TRBV6-5,TGTGCCAGCAGGCCTACAGGACTTTTGAGCGAGCAGTTCTTC,CASRPTGLLSEQFF
TRBD1,TRBJ1-1,17,few,TRBV6-5,TGTGCCAGCAGTTCGGGAGGGGGCGCCTTTGGGGGCACTGAAGCTTTCTTT,CASSSGGGAFGGTEAFF
-,TRBJ2-2,13,-,TRBV19,TGTGCCAGTAGTATAGTACCGACCGGGGAGCTGTTTTTT,CASSIVPTGELFF
TRBD1,TRBJ2-7,14,medium-sized,TRBV6-5,TGTGCCAGCAGTTATACAGGGGAAAACTACGAGCAGTACTTC,CASSYTGENYEQYF
-,TRBJ2-7,12,few,TRBV6-1,TGTGCCAGCAGTGAAGGCTCCTACGAGCAGTACTTC,CASSEGSYEQYF
-,TRBJ2-3,16,medium-sized,TRBV6-5,TGTGCCAGCAGTTACTCGGGGAGAGCAATCACAGATACGCAGTATTTT,CASSYSGRAITDTQYF
-,TRBJ1-6,13,few,TRBV6-1,TGTGCCAGCAGTGTACGGGACTCTTCACCCCTCCACTTT,CASSVRDSSPLHF
-,TRBJ1-5,13,-,TRBV27,TGTGCCAGCAGTTTTGAGGGCAATCAGCCCCAGCATTTT,CASSFEGNQPQHF
-,TRBJ1-5,13,-,TRBV20-1,TGCAGTGCTCGGACCTTTAGCAATCAGCCCCAGCATTTT,CSARTFSNQPQHF
-,TRBJ1-6,14,-,TRBV27,TGTGCCAGCAGTTTGGGGGGAATAAATTCACCCCTCCACTTT,CASSLGGINSPLHF
TRBD1,TRBJ1-6,13,-,TRBV6-1,TGTGCCAGCAGTGAGGGACAGGGATCACCCCTCCACTTT,CASSEGQGSPLHF
TRBD1,TRBJ1-2,13,few,TRBV12-3/TRBV12-4,TGTGCCAGCAGGTCGACAGGGCGTGATGGCTACACCTTC,CASRSTGRDGYTF
-,TRBJ1-4,15,-,TRBV12-3/TRBV12-4,TGTACCAGCAGTTTGAGGACAGAAATGAATGAAAAACTGTTTTTT,CTSSLRTEMNEKLFF
TRBD1,TRBJ2-2,15,large,TRBV19,TGTGCCACCCAGGGGACAGGGCGGGACACCGGGGAGCTGTTTTTT,CATQGTGRDTGELFF
-,TRBJ1-1,13,medium-sized,TRBV15,TGTGCCACCAGCAGAGATGCGAACACTGAAGCTTTCTTT,CATSRDANTEAFF
TRBD1,TRBJ1-3,14,few,TRBV7-2,TGTGCCAGCAGCTCAACGGGACAGGGAAACACCATATATTTT,CASSSTGQGNTIYF
TRBD1,TRBJ2-7,17,-,TRBV6-5,TGTGCCAGCAGTCCTAGCCTTGGACAGGCCTGGACCTACGAGCAGTACTTC,CASSPSLGQAWTYEQYF
TRBD1,TRBJ2-1,16,-,TRBV5-1,TGCGCCAGCAGGTCGACAGGGTCGAACTGGGACAATGAGCAGTTCTTC,CASRSTGSNWDNEQFF
-,TRBJ2-7,16,-,TRBV7-9,TGTGCCAGCAGCTCCCCCGGACGGTCAAGCTCCTACGAGCAGTACTTC,CASSSPGRSSSYEQYF
-,TRBJ1-2,13,-,TRBV7-9,TGTGCCAGCAGCTTGGGGGGGAATTATGGCTACACCTTC,CASSLGGNYGYTF
-,TRBJ1-6,15,few,TRBV7-2,TGTGCCAGCAGATCTAGTGGACGGGTTTTAGGAGCCCTCCACTTT,CASRSSGRVLGALHF
TRBD1,TRBJ1-1,16,-,TRBV4-3,TGCGCCAGCAGCCAAGGGACAGGGCATATGAACACTGAAGCTTTCTTT,CASSQGTGHMNTEAFF
-,TRBJ2-7,13,-,TRBV4-1,TGCGCCAGCAGCCAAGATGGGATCTACGAGCAGTACTTC,CASSQDGIYEQYF
-,TRBJ1-2,14,-,TRBV7-6,TGTGCCAGCAGCCTACAGGGCTCGAACTATGGCTACACCTTC,CASSLQGSNYGYTF
-,TRBJ2-7,14,few,TRBV15,TGTGCCACCAGCAGGAGCCCATTCACCTACGAGCAGTACTTC,CATSRSPFTYEQYF
-,TRBJ2-6,17,-,TRBV6-6,TGTGCCAGCAGTGAAGACCAGGACACTCTTGGGGCCAACGTCCTGACTTTC,CASSEDQDTLGANVLTF
TRBD1,TRBJ1-6,15,medium-sized,TRBV19,TGTGCCAGTAGTATAACGGGCCAGGGGGCTTCACCCCTCCACTTT,CASSITGQGASPLHF
-,TRBJ2-7,14,-,TRBV27,TGTGCCAGCAGTTTAGGGGGGTTGAGTGGGGAGCAGTACTTC,CASSLGGLSGEQYF
TRBD1,TRBJ1-1,14,-,TRBV29-1,TGCAGCGTCACAGGGGGTCCTTTGAACACTGAAGCTTTCTTT,CSVTGGPLNTEAFF
-,TRBJ1-2,13,hyperexpanded,TRBV19,TGTGCCAGTAGTCCCGGACATCTCTATGGCTACACCTTC,CASSPGHLYGYTF
-,TRBJ2-1,20,-,TRBV24-1,TGTGCCACCAGTGATTCTGGTTTGACTTCGGGGTCTACTCACGGCAATGAGCAGTTCTTC,CATSDSGLTSGSTHGNEQFF